The sequence of this TCR beta chain was determined in a study of cytomegalovirus exposure and HLA in healthy donors. Study-wide results and limits: In vitro work confirmed that a few CMV-associated chains recognize CMV antigens. Beyond CMV serostatus, there was no information to go on about immune exposure.

Between the trimmed V and J ends, which lost 8 bases and 6 bases, there was a span of 20 bases. The CDR3 consists of 14 residues. Germline CDR1 reads SEHNR; CDR2 reads FQNEAQ (reference sequence). The PCR used 60 Vbeta and 13 Jbeta primers. Assay used: immunoSEQ multiplex PCR; TCRdb lists only in-frame clones, some missing. The data show 150,000 to 200,000 clones, 65% to 70% seen once. About this clone: What it recognizes is unknown.

This sequence was found in a woman between 18 and 30 years old in good health and CMV-seropositive. Specimen: PBMCs. The chain employs TRBV7-9 and TRBJ2-7; D uncertain. Written as DNA, the CDR3 is TGTGCCAGCGGAGACGCTATAGCCTTTTTCGAGCAGTACTTC. Translated, it gives CASGDAIAFFEQYF.